This T cell receptor (beta chain) was identified in a study of T cells in Graves' hyperthyroidism and ophthalmopathy. V dropped 3 bases and J dropped 3 bases, with 15 bases sitting between them. Germline lookup yields CDR1 DFQATT and CDR2 SNEGSKA (reference sequence). The CDR3 sequence is 14 residues long. Whole-study results and caveats: Separating ophthalmopathy from stable hyperthyroidism was achieved by a 13 V-J model.

This clonotype was recorded at least ten times. The antigen remains undetermined. What was amplified from RNA transcripts were TCR beta CDR3 regions. First-round RT-PCR targeting the TCR CDR3 was performed with the HTBI primer set. TCRdb re-derived calls from the multiplex PCR reads in MiXCR, one entry per CDR3 protein. Of 380,000 or so distinct CDR3 sequences in the sample, about 14% are singletons; the top ten hold around 21%. The sequenced sample consisted of blood. The chain couples TRBV20-1 to TRBJ2-7; D is undetermined. The sequence derives from a man aged 25-40 years with Graves' hyperthyroidism that later progressed to Graves' ophthalmopathy. This CDR3 reads CSAREYLKRYEQYF. The CDR3 DNA is TGCAGTGCTAGGGAGTATCTTAAGCGCTACGAGCAGTACTTC.